Shown below are 12 T cell receptor beta chains from a single sample sequenced in a study of blood T cell repertoires in COVID-19. Generated by immunoSEQ multiplex PCR, the TCRdb table keeps only in-frame clones and is missing some. The data show fewer than 200,000 clones, less than 90% seen once. Sequenced input: PBMCs or T cells enriched from blood (not recorded which). The receptors come from a woman between 45 and 65 years old who had recovered from COVID-19.

V gene TRBV14 combines with J gene TRBJ1-1; possibly TRBD1 for D (5 bases). CDR3 length: 15 residues. Trimming took off 4 bases at V and 1 base at J, with 13 bases between the two ends. CDR1 is SGHDN and CDR2 is FVKESK in the germline V gene. The CDR3 region is CASSLHFQGNTEAFF. CDR3 nucleotide sequence: TGTGCCAGCAGCCTCCACTTCCAGGGGAACACTGAAGCTTTCTTT.

This clone appeared a single time. The gene calls are TRBV9 and TRBJ2-3; 16 bases are shared with TRBD2. V trimming: 6 bases; J trimming: 3 bases; junction bases outside the gene matches: 4. This CDR3 region has 16 residues. Germline values: CDR1 SGDLS, CDR2 YYNGEE. The CDR3 is CASTSGLAGGTDTQYF. CDR3 nucleotide sequence: TGTGCCAGCACTTCGGGACTAGCGGGGGGGACAGATACGCAGTATTTT.

The genes are TRBV7-9 and TRBJ1-2, with TRBD1 matching 8 bases. Per germline, CDR1 SEHNR and CDR2 FQNEAQ (reference sequence). V lost 8 bases to trimming and J lost 5 bases; unmatched junction nucleotides: 7. This CDR3 region has 13 residues. CDR3 residues: CASPRQGLYGYTF. In DNA form, the CDR3 reads TGTGCCAGCCCCAGACAGGGGTTATATGGCTACACCTTC.

The J gene is TRBJ2-3, the V gene TRBV4-1; possible D gene TRBD1, 6 bases. Trimming pared 4 bases from V and 2 bases from J, leaving 16 bases between. CDR1 and CDR2 (germline): MGHRA, YSYEKL. There are 16 residues in the CDR3. This chain's CDR3 is CASSLLQGGSTDTQYF. CDR3 in DNA: TGCGCCAGCAGCCTCCTACAAGGGGGATCCACAGATACGCAGTATTTT.

A word on this clone: The sample has other DNA sequences that encode this CDR3 too. This rearrangement joins TRBV2 to TRBJ2-1; 12 nucleotides match TRBD2. The CDR3 length is 15 residues. Germline V lookup: CDR1 SNHLY, CDR2 FYNNEI. Trimming cost V 6 bases and J 5 bases; bases outside gene matches: 5. The CDR3 DNA reads as TGTGCCAGCAGCGGACTAGCGGGGATCAACAATGAGCAGTTCTTC. Translated: CASSGLAGINNEQFF.

The rearrangement uses TRBV28 and TRBJ1-1; unclear D gene. Germline assignment: CDR1 MDHEN and CDR2 SYDVKM. The V gene lost 7 bases and the J gene lost 4 bases, with 10 bases spanning the gap. The CDR3 is 12 amino acids. The CDR3: CASIIEGTEAFF. In nucleotides, the CDR3 is TGTGCCAGCATCATAGAGGGCACTGAAGCTTTCTTT.

The chain joins TRBV19 to TRBJ2-1, with 7 bases matching TRBD2. Trimming cost V 3 bases and J 7 bases; bases outside gene matches: 12. Germline CDR1 reads LNHDA; CDR2 reads SQIVND (reference sequence). The CDR3 totals 16 residues. The CDR3 loop is CASSIDPAERENEQFF. In nucleotides, the CDR3 is TGTGCCAGTAGTATTGACCCCGCGGAGCGGGAAAATGAGCAGTTCTTC.

The chain joins TRBV2 to TRBJ1-2; D call uncertain. The CDR3 contains 14 residues. Germline values: CDR1 SNHLY, CDR2 FYNNEI. Between the trimmed V and J ends, which lost 8 bases and 4 bases, there was a span of 17 bases. The CDR3 loop reads CASGSFNQVYGYTF. In DNA form, the CDR3 reads TGTGCCAGCGGATCCTTTAACCAGGTCTATGGCTACACCTTC.

The rearrangement uses TRBV7-9 and TRBJ1-3, with a weak D call TRBD1 (5 bases). In germline, CDR1 is SEHNR, CDR2 FQNEAQ (reference sequence). This CDR3 spans 15 amino acids. The V gene lost 3 bases and the J gene lost 8 bases, with 17 bases spanning the gap. The CDR3, as DNA: TGTGCCAGCAGCTTCGAGGGACTCCTTCGGGACACCATATATTTT. This translates into CASSFEGLLRDTIYF.

The chain employs TRBV9 and TRBJ2-5; 7 bases align to TRBD1. After removal of 1 base from V and 3 bases from J, the junction contained 6 bases not matched to a gene. From germline, CDR1 is SGDLS and CDR2 YYNGEE. The CDR3 extends over 15 amino acids. CDR3 loop: CASSVSSGQKETQYF. The CDR3 nucleotides read TGTGCCAGCAGCGTAAGTTCGGGACAGAAAGAGACCCAGTACTTC.

This clone was counted once. The V call is TRBV10-2, the J call TRBJ2-2, with 8 positions matching TRBD2. The length of the CDR3 is 14 residues. CDR1 WSHSY and CDR2 SAAADI come from the germline V gene. V lost 8 bases and J lost 7; bases outside the gene matches: 9. The CDR3 DNA reads as TGCGCCAGCTCAGAGCGGGAGATTAACGGGGAGCTGTTTTTT. Amino acid sequence: CASSEREINGELFF.

J is TRBJ2-5 and V is TRBV9; D remains unclear. The CDR3 is 14 residues long. The germline V gene has CDR1 SGDLS and CDR2 YYNGEE. V lost 0 bases and J 3 bases, leaving 9 bases between the germline ends. This CDR3 is CASSVGNREETQYF. The CDR3 region has the DNA TGTGCCAGCAGCGTAGGTAACAGAGAAGAGACCCAGTACTTC.